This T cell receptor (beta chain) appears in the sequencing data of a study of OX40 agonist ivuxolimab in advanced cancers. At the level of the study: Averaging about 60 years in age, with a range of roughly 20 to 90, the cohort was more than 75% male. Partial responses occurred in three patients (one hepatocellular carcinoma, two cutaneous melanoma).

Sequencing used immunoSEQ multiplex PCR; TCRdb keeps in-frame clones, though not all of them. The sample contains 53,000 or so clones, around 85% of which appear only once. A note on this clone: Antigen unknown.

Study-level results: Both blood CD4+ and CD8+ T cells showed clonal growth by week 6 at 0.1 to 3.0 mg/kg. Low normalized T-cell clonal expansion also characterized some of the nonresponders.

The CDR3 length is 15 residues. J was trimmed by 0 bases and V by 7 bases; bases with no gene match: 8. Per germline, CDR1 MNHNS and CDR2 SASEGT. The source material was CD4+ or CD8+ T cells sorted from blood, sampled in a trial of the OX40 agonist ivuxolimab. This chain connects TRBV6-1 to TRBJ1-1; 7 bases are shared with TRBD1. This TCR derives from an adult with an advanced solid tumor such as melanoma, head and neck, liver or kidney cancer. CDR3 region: CASITGAHMNTEAFF. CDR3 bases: TGTGCCAGCATTACAGGGGCCCACATGAACACTGAAGCTTTCTTT.